These T cell receptor beta chains were read from a single sample in a study of T-cell memory formation after mild COVID-19. TCRdb analysed the 5' RACE reads with MiXCR anew, one entry per CDR3 protein. Seen here are nearly 350,000 distinct CDR3 sequences, 13% observed once, and the top ten hold about a fifth. Sequenced input: PBMCs or a T cell subset sorted from them (not recorded which). The source is a man aged 18 to 30 who had mild COVID-19 (a few samples of this study predate the infection). Cell type and time point are not known. Both conserved end residues are part of each CDR3. D genes are given only for firm matches. The size entry is marked missing in some rows and otherwise reads once, few, many or a size class.

j_call v_call d_call clone_size cdr3_aa cdr3_nt
TRBJ1-1 TRBV7-2 NA NA CASSLGRMNTEAFF TGTGCCAGCAGCTTGGGCAGGATGAACACTGAAGCTTTCTTT
TRBJ2-3 TRBV5-1 TRBD1 NA CASSQVRGTDTQYF TGCGCCAGCAGTCAGGTCAGGGGGACAGATACGCAGTATTTT
TRBJ1-5 TRBV10-2 NA few CASSEGTHSNQPQHF TGCGCCAGCAGTGAGGGCACCCATAGCAATCAGCCCCAGCATTTT
TRBJ1-2 TRBV20-1 TRBD1 few CSAGLQGRYGYTF TGCAGTGCGGGATTACAGGGGAGGTATGGCTACACCTTC
TRBJ2-3 TRBV5-1 TRBD1 NA CASSLLGTGKDTQYF TGCGCCAGCAGCTTGCTCGGGACAGGGAAAGATACGCAGTATTTT
TRBJ1-1 TRBV28 NA many CASQPAPPGNTEAFF TGTGCCAGCCAGCCGGCCCCACCCGGAAACACTGAAGCTTTCTTT
TRBJ2-1 TRBV27 NA NA CASSPILSSVGEQFF TGTGCCAGCAGCCCTATCCTCTCCAGTGTGGGTGAGCAGTTCTTC
TRBJ2-5 TRBV10-3 NA NA CAISESSETQYF TGTGCCATCAGTGAGTCGAGCGAGACCCAGTACTTC
TRBJ2-5 TRBV5-1 NA NA CASSRWARQSQETQYF TGCGCCAGCAGCCGGTGGGCCAGGCAGTCCCAAGAGACCCAGTACTTC
TRBJ2-1 TRBV11-2 NA NA CASSLAIYNEQFF TGTGCCAGCAGCTTAGCAATTTACAATGAGCAGTTCTTC
TRBJ1-6 TRBV5-1 TRBD1 few CASSPAGQGNSPLHF TGCGCCAGCAGCCCCGCCGGACAGGGTAATTCACCCCTCCACTTT
TRBJ2-3 TRBV5-1 TRBD1 few CASSAGQAASSDTQYF TGCGCCAGCAGCGCCGGACAGGCAGCGAGCTCAGATACGCAGTATTTT
TRBJ2-2 TRBV4-1 TRBD2 NA CASSEGALERGFNTGELFF TGCGCCAGCAGCGAAGGGGCCCTCGAGCGGGGGTTTAACACCGGGGAGCTGTTTTTT
TRBJ2-1 TRBV5-1 NA many CASSWAGYVEQFF TGCGCCAGCAGCTGGGCAGGTTACGTTGAGCAGTTCTTC
TRBJ2-1 TRBV11-3 TRBD1 few CASSQGAQLSQFF TGTGCCAGCTCACAGGGGGCCCAGTTATCGCAGTTCTTC
TRBJ2-1 TRBV6-6 NA many CATGYNEQFF TGTGCCACAGGATACAATGAGCAGTTCTTC
TRBJ2-5 TRBV27 NA NA CASSITAAASRETQYF TGTGCCAGCAGTATCACCGCAGCGGCGTCCCGGGAGACCCAGTACTTC
TRBJ2-1 TRBV6-5 NA NA CASTFVSEQFF TGTGCCAGCACCTTTGTTAGTGAGCAGTTCTTC
TRBJ1-2 TRBV5-1 NA NA CASSLDVGGYTF TGCGCCAGCAGCTTGGATGTGGGCGGCTACACCTTC
TRBJ1-1 TRBV27 TRBD1 many CASSPGQGATEAFF TGTGCCAGCAGTCCCGGACAGGGGGCTACTGAAGCTTTCTTT
TRBJ2-2 TRBV12-3/TRBV12-4 NA NA CASSQTLNTGELFF TGTGCCAGCAGTCAGACACTGAACACCGGGGAGCTGTTTTTT
TRBJ1-2 TRBV5-1 NA few CASSLGRDRGFGPARYTF TGCGCCAGCAGCTTGGGAAGGGATAGGGGTTTCGGGCCGGCTCGCTACACCTTC
TRBJ2-5 TRBV7-6 NA few CASSLAQGPAYQETQYF TGTGCCAGCAGCTTAGCTCAGGGGCCGGCCTACCAAGAGACCCAGTACTTC
TRBJ2-5 TRBV7-2 TRBD2 many CASSPGTSGGFETQYF TGTGCCAGCAGCCCCGGGACTAGCGGGGGGTTTGAGACCCAGTACTTC
TRBJ2-1 TRBV5-1 NA NA CASSGTLGGSDPYNEQFF TGCGCCAGCAGCGGAACCTTAGGAGGCTCCGACCCCTACAATGAGCAGTTCTTC
TRBJ2-1 TRBV20-1 NA few CSARWGGLNEQFF TGCAGTGCTAGATGGGGGGGCTTGAATGAGCAGTTCTTC
TRBJ2-1 TRBV10-3 NA NA CAISEPLGGSSYNEQFF TGTGCCATCAGTGAGCCCCTCGGCGGATCCTCCTACAATGAGCAGTTCTTC
TRBJ1-6 TRBV5-4 NA large CASRAMKGSYNSPLHF TGTGCCAGCAGGGCCATGAAGGGCTCCTATAATTCACCCCTCCACTTT
TRBJ2-5 TRBV7-9 NA many CASSPAGQETQYF TGTGCCAGCAGCCCCGCGGGACAAGAGACCCAGTACTTC
TRBJ2-5 TRBV7-9 NA NA CASSSPVRTGGRETQYF TGTGCCAGCAGCTCCCCTGTAAGGACAGGAGGGCGGGAGACCCAGTACTTC
TRBJ2-5 TRBV7-2 TRBD2 many CASSATSGVQETQYF TGTGCCAGCAGCGCTACTAGCGGGGTTCAAGAGACCCAGTACTTC
TRBJ2-3 TRBV4-3 NA few CASSQGGGEDTQYF TGCGCCAGCAGCCAAGGGGGGGGCGAAGATACGCAGTATTTT
TRBJ2-5 TRBV12-3/TRBV12-4 NA NA CASSTWETQYF TGTGCCAGCAGTACGTGGGAGACCCAGTACTTC
TRBJ2-6 TRBV6-5 NA NA CASRQEAGQSGANVLTF TGTGCCAGCAGGCAGGAGGCCGGCCAGTCTGGGGCCAACGTCCTGACTTTC
TRBJ1-5 TRBV10-3 NA few CATLDGGNQPQHF TGTGCCACACTGGATGGGGGAAATCAGCCCCAGCATTTT
TRBJ1-2 TRBV4-3 TRBD1 NA CASSQDRDSYYGYTF TGCGCCAGCAGCCAAGATCGGGACAGCTACTATGGCTACACCTTC
TRBJ1-1 TRBV12-3/TRBV12-4 NA NA CASSLQGRGNKAFF TGTGCCAGCAGTTTACAGGGCCGGGGCAATAAAGCTTTCTTT
TRBJ1-1 TRBV7-9 NA NA CASSFVGSPEAFF TGTGCCAGCAGCTTTGTCGGGTCCCCTGAAGCTTTCTTT
TRBJ2-1 TRBV7-3 TRBD2 few CASSWTSGANEQFF TGTGCCAGCAGCTGGACTAGCGGGGCCAATGAGCAGTTCTTC
TRBJ1-5 TRBV6-2/TRBV6-3 NA once CASSYRGLSNQPQHF TGTGCCAGCAGTTATCGTGGGCTCAGCAATCAGCCCCAGCATTTT
TRBJ1-3 TRBV5-1 NA NA CASSHDGGSGNTIYF TGCGCCAGCAGTCATGACGGCGGCTCTGGAAACACCATATATTTT
TRBJ1-5 TRBV9 NA many CASSVEGEWTGNQPQHF TGTGCCAGCAGCGTAGAAGGGGAGTGGACGGGCAATCAGCCCCAGCATTTT
TRBJ2-5 TRBV4-3 TRBD2 few CASSQDVTRGETQYF TGCGCCAGCAGCCAAGATGTGACGCGGGGGGAGACCCAGTACTTC
TRBJ1-2 TRBV3-1 NA NA CASSISEGDYGYTF TGTGCCAGCAGCATCTCTGAGGGCGACTATGGCTACACCTTC
TRBJ2-7 TRBV23-1 NA many CASSPLTGHYEQYF TGCGCCAGCAGTCCGTTGACAGGCCACTACGAGCAGTACTTC
TRBJ1-1 TRBV3-1 NA NA CASSPDTLGEAFF TGTGCCAGCAGCCCGGACACTCTGGGTGAAGCTTTCTTT
TRBJ2-5 TRBV18 TRBD1 NA CASSPRQGAGGETQYF TGTGCCAGCTCACCACGGCAGGGGGCAGGAGGAGAGACCCAGTACTTC
TRBJ2-1 TRBV6-5 TRBD2 NA CASSYPASGGSYNEQFF TGTGCCAGCAGTTACCCCGCTAGCGGGGGCTCCTACAATGAGCAGTTCTTC
TRBJ2-7 TRBV6-2/TRBV6-3 NA NA CASLSSFSDEQYF TGTGCCAGCCTCAGCAGCTTTTCCGACGAGCAGTACTTC
TRBJ2-2 TRBV20-1 NA NA CSARDVQGVAGELFF TGCAGTGCTAGAGATGTGCAGGGAGTCGCCGGGGAGCTGTTTTTT
TRBJ2-2 TRBV5-1 NA many CASNPMSGRDGELFF TGCGCCAGCAACCCCATGAGTGGAAGGGACGGGGAGCTGTTTTTT
TRBJ2-2 TRBV6-2/TRBV6-3 NA NA CACSALNTGELFF TGTGCCTGCTCGGCCCTGAACACCGGGGAGCTGTTTTTT
TRBJ1-4 TRBV4-3 NA few CASSSYSEGHEKLFF TGCGCCAGCAGCTCATACTCGGAGGGGCACGAAAAACTGTTTTTT
TRBJ2-3 TRBV7-9 NA few CASSSGPRPWDTQYF TGTGCCAGCAGCAGCGGGCCCCGGCCGTGGGATACGCAGTATTTT
TRBJ1-2 TRBV6-5 NA NA CASSYSQGSRANYGYTF TGTGCCAGCAGTTACTCGCAGGGGAGTCGGGCTAACTATGGCTACACCTTC
TRBJ2-5 TRBV6-6 NA NA CASSSSNREETQYF TGTGCCAGCAGTTCATCGAACAGGGAAGAGACCCAGTACTTC
TRBJ2-5 TRBV7-6 NA NA CASSFLGEAQETQYF TGTGCCAGCAGCTTCCTTGGGGAAGCTCAAGAGACCCAGTACTTC